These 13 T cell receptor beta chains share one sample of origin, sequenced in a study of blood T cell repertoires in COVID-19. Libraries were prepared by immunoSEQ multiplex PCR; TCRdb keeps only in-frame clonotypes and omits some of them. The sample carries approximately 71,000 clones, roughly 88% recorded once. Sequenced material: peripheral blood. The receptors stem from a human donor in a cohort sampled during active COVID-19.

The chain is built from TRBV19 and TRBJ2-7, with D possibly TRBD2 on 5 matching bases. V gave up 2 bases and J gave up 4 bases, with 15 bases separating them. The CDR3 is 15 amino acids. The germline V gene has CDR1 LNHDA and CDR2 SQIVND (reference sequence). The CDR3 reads CASSILGPGGYEQYF. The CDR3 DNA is TGTGCCAGTAGTATACTCGGACCAGGAGGATACGAGCAGTACTTC.

The CDR3 region is CASPRGRGANSPLHF. The CDR3, as DNA: TGTGCCAGCCCGCGGGGGCGTGGGGCAAATTCACCCCTCCACTTT. The chain has TRBV5-8 and TRBJ1-6, with a tentative D call TRBD1 (6 bases). Germline CDR1 reads SGHTS; CDR2 reads YDEGEE. The length of the CDR3 is 15 residues. V lost 7 bases, J lost 7 bases, and 18 bases lay in between.

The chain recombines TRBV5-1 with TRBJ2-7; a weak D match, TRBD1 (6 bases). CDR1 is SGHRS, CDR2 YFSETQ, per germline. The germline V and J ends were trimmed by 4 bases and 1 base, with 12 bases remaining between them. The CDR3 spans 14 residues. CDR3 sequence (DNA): TGCGCCAGCAGCGTGACAGGAAATTCCTACGAGCAGTACTTC. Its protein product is CASSVTGNSYEQYF.

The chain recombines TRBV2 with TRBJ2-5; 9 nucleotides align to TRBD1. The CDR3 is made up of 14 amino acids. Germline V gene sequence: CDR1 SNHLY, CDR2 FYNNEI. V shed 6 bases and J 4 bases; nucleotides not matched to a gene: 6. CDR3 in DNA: TGTGCCAGCAGGGGACAGGGCGCCCTAGAGACCCAGTACTTC. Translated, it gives CASRGQGALETQYF.

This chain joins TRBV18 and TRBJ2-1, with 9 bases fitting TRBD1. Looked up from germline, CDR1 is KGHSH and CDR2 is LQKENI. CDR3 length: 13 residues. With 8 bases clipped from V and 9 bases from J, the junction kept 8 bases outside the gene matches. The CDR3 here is CASKGQGSSEQFF. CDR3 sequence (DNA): TGTGCCAGCAAGGGACAGGGTTCCAGTGAGCAGTTCTTC.

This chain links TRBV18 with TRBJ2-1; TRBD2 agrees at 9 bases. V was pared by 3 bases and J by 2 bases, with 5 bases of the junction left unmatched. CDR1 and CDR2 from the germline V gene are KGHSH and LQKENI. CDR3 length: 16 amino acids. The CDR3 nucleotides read TGTGCCAGCTCACCGGCTAGCGGGGTTACCTACAATGAGCAGTTCTTC. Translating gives CASSPASGVTYNEQFF.

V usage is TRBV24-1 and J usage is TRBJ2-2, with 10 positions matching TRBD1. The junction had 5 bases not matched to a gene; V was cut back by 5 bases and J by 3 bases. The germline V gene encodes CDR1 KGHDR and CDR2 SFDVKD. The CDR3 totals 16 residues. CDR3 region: CATSAEDRGHTGELFF. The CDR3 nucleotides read TGTGCCACCAGTGCCGAAGACAGGGGGCACACCGGGGAGCTGTTTTTT.

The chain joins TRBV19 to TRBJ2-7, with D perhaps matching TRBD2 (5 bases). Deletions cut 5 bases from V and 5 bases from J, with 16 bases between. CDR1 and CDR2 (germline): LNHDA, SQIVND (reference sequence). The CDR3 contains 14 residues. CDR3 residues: CASSSTEGWDEQYF. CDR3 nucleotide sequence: TGTGCCAGTAGTTCTACAGAGGGCTGGGACGAGCAGTACTTC.

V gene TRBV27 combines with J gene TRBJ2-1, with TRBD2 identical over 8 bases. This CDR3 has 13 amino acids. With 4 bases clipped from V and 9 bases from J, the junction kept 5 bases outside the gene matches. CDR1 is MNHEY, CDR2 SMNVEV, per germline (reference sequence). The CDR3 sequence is CASSSSGGSEQFF. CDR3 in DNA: TGTGCCAGCAGTTCAAGCGGGGGAAGTGAGCAGTTCTTC.

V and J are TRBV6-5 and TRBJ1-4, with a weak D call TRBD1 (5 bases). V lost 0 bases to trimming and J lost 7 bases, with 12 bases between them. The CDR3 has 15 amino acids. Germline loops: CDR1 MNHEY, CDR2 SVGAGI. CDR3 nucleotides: TGTGCCAGCAGTTACTCGGCAGGGAGGACTGAAAAACTGTTTTTT. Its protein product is CASSYSAGRTEKLFF.

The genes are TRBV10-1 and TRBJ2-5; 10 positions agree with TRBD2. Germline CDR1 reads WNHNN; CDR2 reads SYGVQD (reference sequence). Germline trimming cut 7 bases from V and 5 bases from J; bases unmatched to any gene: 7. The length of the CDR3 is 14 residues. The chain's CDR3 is CASTTSGAGETQYF. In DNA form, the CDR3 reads TGCGCCAGCACAACTAGCGGGGCGGGGGAGACCCAGTACTTC.

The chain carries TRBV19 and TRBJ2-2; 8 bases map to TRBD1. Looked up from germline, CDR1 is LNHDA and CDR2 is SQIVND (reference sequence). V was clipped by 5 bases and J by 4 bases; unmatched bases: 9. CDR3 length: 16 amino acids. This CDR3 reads CASSPRTGTSTGELFF. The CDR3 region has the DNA TGTGCCAGTAGTCCGCGGACAGGGACCTCCACCGGGGAGCTGTTTTTT.

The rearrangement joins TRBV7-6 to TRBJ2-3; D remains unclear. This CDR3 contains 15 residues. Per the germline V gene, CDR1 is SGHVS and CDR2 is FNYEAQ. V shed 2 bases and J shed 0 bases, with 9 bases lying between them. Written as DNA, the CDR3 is TGTGCCAGCAGCTTATTAGCCTCTAGCACAGATACGCAGTATTTT. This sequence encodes CASSLLASSTDTQYF.